These 9 T cell receptor beta chains were all obtained from the same sample, sequenced in a study of cytomegalovirus exposure and HLA in healthy donors. The primer mix had 60 Vbeta and 13 Jbeta primers. Here immunoSEQ multiplex PCR was the method, and the copy in TCRdb shows in-frame clones only, minus some. The sample includes over 200,000 clones, 85% seen only once; the top ten take around 1.4%. The sequenced sample was PBMCs. These receptors originate from a human donor in good health.

The chain carries TRBV19 and TRBJ2-1; 8 positions match TRBD2. V lost 10 bases to trimming and J lost 1 base; unmatched junction nucleotides: 3. The CDR3 contains 13 residues. Germline-derived CDR1 and CDR2 are LNHDA and SQIVND (reference sequence). CDR3 nucleotide sequence: TGTGCCACCAGCGGGAGTTCCTACAATGAGCAGTTCTTC. This codes for CATSGSSYNEQFF.

The gene calls are TRBV2 and TRBJ2-5, with a weak D call TRBD2 (6 bases). The germline V gene encodes CDR1 SNHLY and CDR2 FYNNEI. This CDR3 is 13 amino acids long. V lost 8 bases and J 3 bases, leaving 13 bases between the germline ends. CDR3 sequence (DNA): TGTGCCAGCCGGACTACGGGAGAAGAGACCCAGTACTTC. It yields the protein CASRTTGEETQYF.

This chain connects TRBV7-6 to TRBJ2-5, with TRBD1 matching 7 bases. CDR1 is SGHVS, CDR2 FNYEAQ, per germline. With V trimmed by 4 bases and J by 0 bases, 2 bases remained unmatched. This CDR3 region has 14 residues. The CDR3 spells CASSWGTDQETQYF. CDR3 sequence (DNA): TGTGCCAGCAGCTGGGGGACAGACCAAGAGACCCAGTACTTC.

The chain employs TRBV18 and TRBJ1-2; D is possibly TRBD1 (5 bases). From germline, CDR1 is KGHSH and CDR2 LQKENI. With 0 bases removed from V and 2 bases from J, the gap between germline ends came to 16 bases. The CDR3 length is 17 residues. The CDR3 region has the DNA TGTGCCAGCTCACCACCGGCAGGGAGGGAATGGAACTATGGCTACACCTTC. Translated: CASSPPAGREWNYGYTF.

This clone turned up a few times. V is TRBV5-1 and J is TRBJ2-1; TRBD2 agrees at 14 bases. Germline CDR1 SGHRS, CDR2 YFSETQ. Germline trimming cut 6 bases from V and 8 bases from J; bases unmatched to any gene: 4. The CDR3 runs to 14 residues. CDR3 sequence reads: CASTGTSGSYEQFF. CDR3 DNA: TGCGCCAGCACCGGGACTAGCGGGAGCTATGAGCAGTTCTTC.

V and J are TRBV7-8 and TRBJ2-7; D might be TRBD1 (6 bases). This CDR3 spans 15 amino acids. Trimming took off 5 bases at V and 0 bases at J, with 14 bases between the two ends. Germline V gene data show CDR1 as SGHVS and CDR2 as FQNEAQ. CDR3 sequence: CASSPRRGSSYEQYF. The CDR3 coding sequence is TGTGCCAGCAGCCCGCGCAGGGGTAGCTCCTACGAGCAGTACTTC.

This chain links TRBV5-1 with TRBJ1-2; 8 nucleotides agree with TRBD1. V lost 1 base to trimming and J lost 6 bases; unmatched junction nucleotides: 5. This CDR3 region has 14 residues. Germline-derived CDR1 and CDR2 are SGHRS and YFSETQ. CDR3 sequence reads: CASSLTGGENGYTF. The CDR3 region has the DNA TGCGCCAGCAGCTTGACAGGGGGGGAGAATGGCTACACCTTC.

The chain links TRBV27 to TRBJ2-4; possible D gene TRBD2, 6 bases. V gave up 2 bases and J gave up 1 base, with 18 bases separating them. Germline CDR1 reads MNHEY; CDR2 reads SMNVEV (reference sequence). The CDR3 length is 18 residues. The CDR3 region is CASSLDPPGRGAKNIQYF. In DNA, the CDR3 is TGTGCCAGCAGTTTAGACCCCCCCGGGAGAGGGGCCAAAAACATTCAGTACTTC.

This clone has a handful of counts. This chain links TRBV20-1 with TRBJ2-1, with D perhaps matching TRBD1 (5 bases). From germline, CDR1 is DFQATT and CDR2 SNEGSKA (reference sequence). V lost 6 bases to trimming and J lost 10 bases, with 13 bases between them. The CDR3 has 11 amino acids. The CDR3 DNA sequence: TGCAGTGCGCCGGACACTGGGGAGCAGTTCTTC. Protein sequence: CSAPDTGEQFF.